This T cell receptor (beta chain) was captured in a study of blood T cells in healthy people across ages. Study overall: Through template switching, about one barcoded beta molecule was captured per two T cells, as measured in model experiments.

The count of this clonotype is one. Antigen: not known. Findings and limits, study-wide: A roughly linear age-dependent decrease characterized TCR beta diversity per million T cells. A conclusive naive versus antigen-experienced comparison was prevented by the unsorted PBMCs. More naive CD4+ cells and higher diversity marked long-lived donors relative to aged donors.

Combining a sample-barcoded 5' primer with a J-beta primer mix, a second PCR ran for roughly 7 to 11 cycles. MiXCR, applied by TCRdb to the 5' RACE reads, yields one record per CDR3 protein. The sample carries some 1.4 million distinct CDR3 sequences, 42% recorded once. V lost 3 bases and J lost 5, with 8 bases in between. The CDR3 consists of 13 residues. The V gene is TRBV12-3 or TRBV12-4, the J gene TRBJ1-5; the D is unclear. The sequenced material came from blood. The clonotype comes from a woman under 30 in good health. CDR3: CASSLDGYQPQHF. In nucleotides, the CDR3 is TGTGCCAGCAGTTTGGACGGTTATCAGCCCCAGCATTTT.